What follows describes a single T cell receptor beta chain. Losses at the gene ends were 9 bases for V and 3 bases for J; bases not matched to a gene: 11. Looked up from germline, CDR1 is SNHLY and CDR2 is FYNNEI. The CDR3 spans 14 residues. The data derive from a study of technical replicates of blood from a handful of donors. Only in-frame clones appear in the TCRdb table, and some are missing; sequencing was by immunoSEQ multiplex PCR. The table shows 98,000 or so clones, with approximately 95% occurring only once. The chain carries TRBV2 and TRBJ2-7, with TRBD1 identical over 7 bases. Sequencing used T cells isolated from PBMCs. The TCR originated in a human donor in good health. The CDR3 here is CASMNRGVGYEQYF. In DNA, the CDR3 is TGTGCCAGTATGAACAGGGGAGTGGGCTACGAGCAGTACTTC.